This T cell receptor (beta chain) was documented in a study of blood T cell repertoires in COVID-19. The study drew participants aged about 18 to 89 years from under 30 US areas. Clinical history reported by participants formed the basis on which cohorts were assigned. Donors of Cohort 3 who recovered were those that had two negative PCRs, clearance, or symptom resolution. As handled by the study authors: Amplified reference gene primers provided the basis for estimating nucleated cell counts. Using immunoSEQ multiplex PCR, the repertoire was profiled, and TCRdb retains in-frame clones only, with some absent. The V and J calls and clone size are taken from that table; D and trimming were inferred from the DNA. The repertoire consists of more than 150,000 clones, with roughly 80% occurring once and the leading ten covering roughly 9.6%. Germline values: CDR1 ENHRY, CDR2 SYGVKD. CDR3 size: 14 residues. V was pared by 0 bases and J by 4 bases, with 9 bases between.

The sample comprised PBMCs or T cells enriched from blood (not recorded which). This TCR was sampled from a man over 45 who had recovered from COVID-19. This chain connects TRBV10-3 to TRBJ2-5; a possible D gene is TRBD1 (5 bases). CDR3 loop: CAISESPRVETQYF. CDR3 sequence (DNA): TGTGCCATCAGTGAGTCCCCCAGGGTAGAGACCCAGTACTTC.